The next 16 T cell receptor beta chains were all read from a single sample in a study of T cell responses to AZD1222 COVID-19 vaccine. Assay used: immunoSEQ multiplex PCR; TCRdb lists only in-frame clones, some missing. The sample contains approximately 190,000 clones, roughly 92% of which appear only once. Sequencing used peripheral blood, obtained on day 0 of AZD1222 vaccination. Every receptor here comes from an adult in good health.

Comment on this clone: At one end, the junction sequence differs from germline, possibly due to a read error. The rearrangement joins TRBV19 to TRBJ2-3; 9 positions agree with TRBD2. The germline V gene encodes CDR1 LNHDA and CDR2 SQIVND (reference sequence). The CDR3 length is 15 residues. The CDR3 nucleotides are TGTGCCTGTAGGGCTAGCGGGACGTTCACAGATACGCAGTATTTT. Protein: CACRASGTFTDTQYF.

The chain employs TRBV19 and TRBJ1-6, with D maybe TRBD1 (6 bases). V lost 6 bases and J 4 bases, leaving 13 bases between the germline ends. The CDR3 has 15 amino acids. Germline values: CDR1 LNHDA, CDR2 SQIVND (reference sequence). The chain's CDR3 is CASRATGEYNSPLHF. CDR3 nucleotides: TGTGCCAGTAGAGCGACAGGTGAATATAATTCACCCCTCCACTTT.

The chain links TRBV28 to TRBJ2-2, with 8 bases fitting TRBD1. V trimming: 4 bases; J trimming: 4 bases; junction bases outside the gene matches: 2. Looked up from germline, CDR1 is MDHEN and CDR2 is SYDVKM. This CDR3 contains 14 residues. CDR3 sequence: CASSSGQGTGELFF. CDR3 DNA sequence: TGTGCCAGCAGTTCCGGACAGGGCACCGGGGAGCTGTTTTTT.

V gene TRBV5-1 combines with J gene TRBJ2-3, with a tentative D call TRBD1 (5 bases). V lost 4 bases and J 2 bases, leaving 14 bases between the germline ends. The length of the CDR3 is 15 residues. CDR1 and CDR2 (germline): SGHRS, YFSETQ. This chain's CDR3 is CASSAGSAFTDTQYF. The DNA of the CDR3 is TGCGCCAGCAGCGCAGGGTCAGCCTTCACAGATACGCAGTATTTT.

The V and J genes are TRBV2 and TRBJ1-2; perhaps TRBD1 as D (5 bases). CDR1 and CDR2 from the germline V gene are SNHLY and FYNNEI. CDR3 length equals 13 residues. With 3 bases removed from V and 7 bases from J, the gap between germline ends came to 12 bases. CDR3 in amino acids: CASSDSGIFGYTF. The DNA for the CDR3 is TGTGCCAGCAGTGATTCAGGGATATTTGGCTACACCTTC.

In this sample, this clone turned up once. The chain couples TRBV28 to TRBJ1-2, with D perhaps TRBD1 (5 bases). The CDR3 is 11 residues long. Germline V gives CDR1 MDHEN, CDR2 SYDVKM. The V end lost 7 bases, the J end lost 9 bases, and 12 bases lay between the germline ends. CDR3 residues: CASMGVRRYTF. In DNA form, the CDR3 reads TGTGCCAGCATGGGGGTTCGGCGCTACACCTTC.

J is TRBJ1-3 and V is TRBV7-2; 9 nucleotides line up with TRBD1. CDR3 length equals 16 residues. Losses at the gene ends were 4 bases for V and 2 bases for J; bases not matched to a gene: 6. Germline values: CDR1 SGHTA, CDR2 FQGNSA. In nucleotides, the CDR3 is TGTGCCAGCAGCTACACAGGGGGCAGGACTGGAAACACCATATATTTT. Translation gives CASSYTGGRTGNTIYF.

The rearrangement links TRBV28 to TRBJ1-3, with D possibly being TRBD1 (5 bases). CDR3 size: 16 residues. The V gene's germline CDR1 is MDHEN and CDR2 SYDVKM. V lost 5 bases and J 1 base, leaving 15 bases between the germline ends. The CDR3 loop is CASSPHGAGSGNTIYF. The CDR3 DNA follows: TGTGCCAGCAGTCCGCACGGGGCGGGGTCTGGAAACACCATATATTTT.

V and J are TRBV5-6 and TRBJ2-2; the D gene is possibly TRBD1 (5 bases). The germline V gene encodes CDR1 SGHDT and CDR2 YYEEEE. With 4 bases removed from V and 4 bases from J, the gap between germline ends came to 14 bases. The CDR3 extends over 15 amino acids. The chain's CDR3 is CASSPDRTATGELFF. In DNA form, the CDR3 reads TGTGCCAGCAGCCCTGACAGAACCGCCACCGGGGAGCTGTTTTTT.

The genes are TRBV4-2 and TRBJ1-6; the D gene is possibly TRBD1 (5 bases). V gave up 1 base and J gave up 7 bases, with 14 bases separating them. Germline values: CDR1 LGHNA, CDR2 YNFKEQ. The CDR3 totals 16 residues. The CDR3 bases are TGTGCCAGCAGCCAAGGAATAGGGACGGGGAATTCACCCCTCCACTTT. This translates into CASSQGIGTGNSPLHF.

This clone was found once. Written as DNA, the CDR3 is TGTGCCAGCAGCCAAGGGGGCGACTATGGCTACACCTTC. Translating it yields CASSQGGDYGYTF. The chain links TRBV14 to TRBJ1-2, with a possible D match to TRBD1 (5 bases). Germline CDR1 and CDR2: SGHDN and FVKESK. Trimming took off 1 base at V and 3 bases at J, with 6 bases between the two ends. The CDR3 sequence is 13 residues long.

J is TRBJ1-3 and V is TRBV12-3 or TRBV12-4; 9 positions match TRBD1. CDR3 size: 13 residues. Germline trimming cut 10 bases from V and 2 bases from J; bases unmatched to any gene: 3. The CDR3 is CATGTGTGNTIYF. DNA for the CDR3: TGTGCCACCGGGACAGGGACTGGAAACACCATATATTTT.

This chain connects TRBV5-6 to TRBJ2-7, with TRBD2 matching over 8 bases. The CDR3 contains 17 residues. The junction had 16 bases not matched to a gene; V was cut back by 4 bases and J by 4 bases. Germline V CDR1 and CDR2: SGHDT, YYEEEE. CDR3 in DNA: TGTGCCAGCAGCGAAATGTGGGAGCGGGGGCTAAAATACGAGCAGTACTTC. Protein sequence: CASSEMWERGLKYEQYF.

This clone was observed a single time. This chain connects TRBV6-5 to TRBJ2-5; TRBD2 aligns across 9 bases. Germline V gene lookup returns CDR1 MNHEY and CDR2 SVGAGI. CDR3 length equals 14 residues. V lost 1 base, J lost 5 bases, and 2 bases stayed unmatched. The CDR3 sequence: CASSYLSGGETQYF. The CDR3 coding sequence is TGTGCCAGCAGTTACTTGAGCGGGGGGGAGACCCAGTACTTC.

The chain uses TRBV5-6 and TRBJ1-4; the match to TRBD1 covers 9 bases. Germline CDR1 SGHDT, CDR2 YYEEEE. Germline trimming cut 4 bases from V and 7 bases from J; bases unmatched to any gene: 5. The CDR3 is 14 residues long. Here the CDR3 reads CASSAQGAREKLFF. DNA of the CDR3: TGTGCCAGCAGCGCACAGGGGGCGCGTGAAAAACTGTTTTTT.

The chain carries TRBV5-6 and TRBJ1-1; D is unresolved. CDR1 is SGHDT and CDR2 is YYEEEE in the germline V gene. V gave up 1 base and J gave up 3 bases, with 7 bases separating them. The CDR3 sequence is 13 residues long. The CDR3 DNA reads TGTGCCAGCAGCTTGTCTCTGGACACTGAAGCTTTCTTT. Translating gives CASSLSLDTEAFF.